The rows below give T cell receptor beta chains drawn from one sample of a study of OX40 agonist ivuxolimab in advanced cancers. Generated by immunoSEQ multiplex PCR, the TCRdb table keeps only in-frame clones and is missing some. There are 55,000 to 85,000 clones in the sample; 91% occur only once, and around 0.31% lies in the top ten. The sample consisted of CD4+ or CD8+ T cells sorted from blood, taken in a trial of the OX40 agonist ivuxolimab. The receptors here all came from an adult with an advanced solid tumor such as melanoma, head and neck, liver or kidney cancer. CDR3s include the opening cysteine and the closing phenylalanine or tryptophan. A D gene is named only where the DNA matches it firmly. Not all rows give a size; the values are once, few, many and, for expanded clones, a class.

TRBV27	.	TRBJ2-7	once	CASSPLATYEQYF	TGTGCCAGCAGTCCCCTGGCTACCTACGAGCAGTACTTC
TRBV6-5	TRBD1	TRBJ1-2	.	CASRRQTGESYGYTF	TGTGCCAGCAGACGGCAAACAGGGGAGAGCTATGGCTACACCTTC
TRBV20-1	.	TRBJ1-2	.	CSASDSYGYTF	TGCAGTGCTAGCGACAGCTATGGCTACACCTTC
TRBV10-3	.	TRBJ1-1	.	CAISEGPGNTEAFF	TGTGCCATCAGTGAGGGACCGGGGAACACTGAAGCTTTCTTT
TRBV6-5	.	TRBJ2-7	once	CASRLRESYEQYF	TGTGCCAGCAGACTCAGGGAATCCTACGAGCAGTACTTC
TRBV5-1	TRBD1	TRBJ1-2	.	CASSLGDSLNYGYTF	TGCGCCAGCAGCTTGGGGGACAGTCTGAACTATGGCTACACCTTC
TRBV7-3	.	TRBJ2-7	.	CASSPGGSLTGKTYEQYF	TGTGCCAGCAGCCCCGGGGGGTCCTTGACAGGGAAAACCTACGAGCAGTACTTC
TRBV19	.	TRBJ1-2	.	CASKKGANYGYTF	TGTGCCAGTAAAAAGGGAGCTAACTATGGCTACACCTTC
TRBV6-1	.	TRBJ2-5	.	CASSEVRETQYF	TGTGCCAGCAGTGAAGTACGAGAGACCCAGTACTTC
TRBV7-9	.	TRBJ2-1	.	CASGRDFLVEQFF	TGTGCCAGCGGCCGGGACTTTCTTGTTGAGCAGTTCTTC
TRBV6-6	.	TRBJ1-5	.	CASRQGLYQPQHF	TGTGCCAGCAGACAGGGACTTTACCAGCCCCAGCATTTT
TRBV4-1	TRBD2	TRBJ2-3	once	CASSQDRGGTQYF	TGCGCCAGCAGCCAAGATCGGGGGGGTACGCAGTATTTT
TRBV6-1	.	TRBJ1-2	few	CASSNWLYGYTF	TGTGCCAGCAGTAATTGGCTCTATGGCTACACCTTC
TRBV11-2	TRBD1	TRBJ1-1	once	CASSLATGGRTEAFF	TGTGCCAGCAGCTTAGCGACAGGGGGTAGGACTGAAGCTTTCTTT
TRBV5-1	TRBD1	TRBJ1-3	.	CASSLRSSGQVSGNTIYF	TGCGCCAGCAGCTTACGAAGTAGCGGACAGGTCTCTGGAAACACCATATATTTT
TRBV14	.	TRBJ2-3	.	CASSQDWTGWRKPSSTDTQYF	TGTGCCAGCAGCCAAGATTGGACGGGATGGCGGAAACCCTCTAGCACAGATACGCAGTATTTT
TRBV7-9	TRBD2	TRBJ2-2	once	CASSGAGALNTGELFF	TGTGCCAGCAGTGGAGCGGGAGCCCTGAACACCGGGGAGCTGTTTTTT
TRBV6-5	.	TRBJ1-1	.	CASRRDANEAFF	TGTGCCAGCAGGCGGGACGCAAATGAAGCTTTCTTT
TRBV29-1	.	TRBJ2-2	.	CSVEPYGAGELFF	TGCAGCGTTGAACCCTATGGAGCCGGGGAGCTGTTTTTT
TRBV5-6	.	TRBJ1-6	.	CASSLFPGAGWGSPLHF	TGTGCCAGCAGCTTGTTCCCAGGGGCGGGTTGGGGTTCACCCCTCCACTTT
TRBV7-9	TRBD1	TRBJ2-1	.	CAGQGARLPANYNEQFF	TGTGCCGGACAGGGGGCTCGGTTGCCGGCGAACTACAATGAGCAGTTCTTC
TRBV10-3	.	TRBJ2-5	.	CAISESSPSGQETQYF	TGTGCCATCAGTGAGTCGAGCCCCTCAGGCCAAGAGACCCAGTACTTC
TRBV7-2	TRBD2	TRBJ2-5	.	CASSLGGRTKKTQYF	TGTGCCAGCAGCTTAGGCGGGAGGACCAAGAAGACCCAGTACTTC
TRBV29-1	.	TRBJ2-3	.	CSGGTTDTQYF	TGCAGCGGTGGGACAACAGATACGCAGTATTTT
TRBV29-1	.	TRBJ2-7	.	CSVGQNEQYF	TGCAGCGTTGGACAAAACGAGCAGTACTTC
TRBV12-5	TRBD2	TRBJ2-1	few	CASGLEIGLAGNNEQFF	TGTGCTAGTGGTTTGGAGATAGGACTAGCGGGAAACAATGAGCAGTTCTTC